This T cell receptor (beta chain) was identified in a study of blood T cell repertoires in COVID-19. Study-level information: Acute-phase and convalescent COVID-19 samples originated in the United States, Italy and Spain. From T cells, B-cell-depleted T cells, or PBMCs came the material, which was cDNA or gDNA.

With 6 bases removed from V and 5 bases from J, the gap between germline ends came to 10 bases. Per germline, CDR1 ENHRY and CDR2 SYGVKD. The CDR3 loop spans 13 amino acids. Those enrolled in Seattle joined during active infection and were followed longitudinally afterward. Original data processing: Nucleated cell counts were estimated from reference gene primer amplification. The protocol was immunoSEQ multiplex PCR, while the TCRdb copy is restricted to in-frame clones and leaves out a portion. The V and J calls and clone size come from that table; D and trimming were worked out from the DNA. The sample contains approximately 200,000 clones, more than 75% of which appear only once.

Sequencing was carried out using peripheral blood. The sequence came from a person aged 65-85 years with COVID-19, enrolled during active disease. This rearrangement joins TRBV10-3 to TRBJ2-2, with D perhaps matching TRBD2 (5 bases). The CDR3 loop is CAIRAGDTGELFF. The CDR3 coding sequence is TGTGCCATCAGGGCCGGGGATACCGGGGAGCTGTTTTTT.